The next 23 T cell receptor beta chains were all read from a single sample in a study of T cell responses to AZD1222 COVID-19 vaccine. Clones were sequenced by immunoSEQ multiplex PCR, and TCRdb holds only the in-frame ones, with some missing. The table has 150,000 or so clones, 80% to 95% seen once. The material was peripheral blood, obtained on day 0 of AZD1222 vaccination. Source of these receptors: an adult in good health.

The gene calls are TRBV12-3 or TRBV12-4 and TRBJ2-7; the D gene is possibly TRBD2 (5 bases). V lost 6 bases to trimming and J lost 3 bases, with 9 bases between them. The CDR3 covers 12 residues. CDR3 sequence reads: CASSPGGYEQYF. The DNA for the CDR3 is TGTGCCAGCAGCCCCGGAGGCTACGAGCAGTACTTC.

The J gene is TRBJ2-7, the V gene TRBV2; 7 bases are a match to TRBD1. CDR1 is SNHLY, CDR2 FYNNEI, per germline. J gave up 5 bases and V 7 bases, and 8 bases lay outside the gene matches. The CDR3 spans 13 residues. For the CDR3, the DNA is TGTGCCAGCACCCCGACAGGGTTCGACGAGCAGTACTTC. Translating gives CASTPTGFDEQYF. The full variable domain, rest sourced from reference TRBV2 and TRBJ2-7, is EPEVTQTPSHQVTQMGQEVILRCVPISNHLYFYWYRQILGQKVEFLVSFYNNEISEKSEIFDDQFSVERPDGSNFTLKIRSTKLEDSAMYFCASTPTGFDEQYFGPGTRLTVT.

This sequence joins TRBV5-1 and TRBJ2-5; 8 nucleotides agree with TRBD2. The CDR3 consists of 18 residues. Losses at the gene ends were 6 bases for V and 0 bases for J; bases not matched to a gene: 16. CDR1 SGHRS and CDR2 YFSETQ come from the germline V gene. The CDR3 DNA follows: TGCGCCAGCAAGTCGGCGGTAGCGGGACAAGGGTACCAAGAGACCCAGTACTTC. The encoded protein is CASKSAVAGQGYQETQYF. Complete variable domain (other parts from reference TRBV5-1 and TRBJ2-5): KAGVTQTPRYLIKTRGQQVTLSCSPISGHRSVSWYQQTPGQGLQFLFEYFSETQRNKGNFPGRFSGRQFSNSRSEMNVSTLELGDSALYLCASKSAVAGQGYQETQYFGPGTRLLVL.

The V and J genes are TRBV3-1 (or the pseudogene TRBV3-2) and TRBJ1-1, with TRBD1 identical over 9 bases. V trimming: 2 bases; J trimming: 5 bases; junction bases outside the gene matches: 9. The germline CDR1 and CDR2 sequences are LGHDT and YNNKEL (reference sequence). The CDR3 spans 16 residues. In DNA, the CDR3 is TGTGCCAGCAGCCAATCAGGCACAGGGGGCGCAACTGAAGCTTTCTTT. Translation gives CASSQSGTGGATEAFF.

This clone was seen a single time. The chain links TRBV28 to TRBJ1-1; a weak D match, TRBD1 (5 bases). CDR1 and CDR2 (germline): MDHEN, SYDVKM. This CDR3 has 14 amino acids. V dropped 5 bases and J dropped 1 base, with 11 bases sitting between them. The CDR3 nucleotides are TGTGCCAGCAGTCTTATCACAGGGAACACTGAAGCTTTCTTT. It is translated as CASSLITGNTEAFF.

The sample holds a few counts of this clone. The gene calls are TRBV7-9 and TRBJ1-1; 7 bases are a match to TRBD1. The CDR3 length is 13 residues. V was pared by 11 bases and J by 5 bases, with 11 bases of the junction left unmatched. From germline, CDR1 is SEHNR and CDR2 FQNEAQ (reference sequence). CDR3 nucleotide sequence: TGTGCCTGCCAAGACAGGGCGGGGACTGAAGCTTTCTTT. Translated: CACQDRAGTEAFF.

This clone was detected only a few times. This sequence joins TRBV19 and TRBJ2-5; 7 nucleotides agree with TRBD1. With V trimmed by 1 base and J by 4 bases, 6 bases remained unmatched. The CDR3 totals 15 residues. Germline assignment: CDR1 LNHDA and CDR2 SQIVND (reference sequence). CDR3 in DNA: TGTGCCAGTAGTATAGGAGGGGGCATCAGAGAGACCCAGTACTTC. Translated: CASSIGGGIRETQYF.

V gene TRBV15 combines with J gene TRBJ1-1, with D unclear. V was cut by 0 bases and J by 4 bases, with 12 bases left in between. Germline V gene lookup returns CDR1 LNHNV and CDR2 YYDKDF (reference sequence). The CDR3 sequence is 15 residues long. The CDR3 is CATSRDYSLTTEAFF. The DNA of the CDR3 is TGTGCCACCAGCAGAGATTATAGCCTTACCACTGAAGCTTTCTTT.

The gene calls are TRBV5-8 and TRBJ1-4, with 7 bases aligning to TRBD1. Germline V CDR1 and CDR2: SGHTS, YDEGEE. This CDR3 has 15 residues. J lost 4 bases, V lost 2 bases, and 5 bases had no gene match. The CDR3, as DNA: TGTGCCAGCAGCTTCGACAGGGCAAATAATGAAAAACTGTTTTTT. Residues: CASSFDRANNEKLFF.

The J gene is TRBJ2-7, the V gene TRBV7-8, with 11 bases aligning to TRBD2. This CDR3 comprises 16 residues. Germline V lookup: CDR1 SGHVS, CDR2 FQNEAQ. Trimming at V came to 4 bases and at J to 0 bases, leaving 5 bases not matched to a gene. The CDR3 bases are TGTGCCAGCAGCTCCCGACTAGCGGGAAGCTCCTACGAGCAGTACTTC. Its protein is CASSSRLAGSSYEQYF.

This clone showed up just once. This sequence joins TRBV19 and TRBJ2-3, with TRBD1 as a possible D gene (6 bases). This CDR3 spans 15 amino acids. Trimming removed 5 bases at V and 4 bases at J, with 16 bases between. Germline V gives CDR1 LNHDA, CDR2 SQIVND (reference sequence). Here the CDR3 reads CASSLGSGASDTQYF. In DNA form, the CDR3 reads TGTGCCAGTAGTCTTGGTTCAGGGGCCTCAGATACGCAGTATTTT.

The chain links TRBV27 to TRBJ1-1, with D perhaps matching TRBD1 (6 bases). Trimming shortened V by 6 bases and J by 3 bases, and 17 bases separated the two germline ends. This CDR3 contains 15 residues. The germline CDR1 and CDR2 sequences are MNHEY and SMNVEV (reference sequence). The CDR3 DNA reads TGTGCCAGCAGAATATGGGGGGCTGAGGACACTGAAGCTTTCTTT. It codes for CASRIWGAEDTEAFF.

This chain links TRBV10-2 with TRBJ1-3; D unclear. This CDR3 is built from 15 residues. CDR1 WSHSY and CDR2 SAAADI come from the germline V gene. V dropped 0 bases and J dropped 4 bases, with 10 bases sitting between them. The CDR3 reads CASSESAVSGNTIYF. The CDR3, as DNA: TGCGCCAGCAGTGAGTCAGCAGTGTCCGGAAACACCATATATTTT.

This chain links TRBV7-9 with TRBJ2-7; no definite D call. CDR3 length: 13 amino acids. The germline CDR1 and CDR2 sequences are SEHNR and FQNEAQ (reference sequence). Trimming stripped 4 bases from V and 4 bases from J, with 11 bases between. CDR3 nucleotide sequence: TGTGCCAGCAGCTCTCTCTTTGGTTACGAGCAGTACTTC. Translating it yields CASSSLFGYEQYF.

This chain uses TRBV27 with TRBJ2-7; D gene unclear. Trimming pared 5 bases from V and 3 bases from J, leaving 14 bases between. Per germline, CDR1 MNHEY and CDR2 SMNVEV (reference sequence). This CDR3 is built from 14 residues. CDR3 amino acids: CASSRLKQLYEQYF. CDR3 in DNA: TGTGCCAGCAGTAGGTTAAAACAGCTCTACGAGCAGTACTTC.

V is TRBV25-1 and J is TRBJ1-5; D unresolved. The CDR3 extends over 14 amino acids. V lost 3 bases, J lost 5 bases, and 11 bases lay in between. Germline V gives CDR1 MGHDK, CDR2 SYGVNS. CDR3 nucleotide sequence: TGTGCCAGCAGTGATTATGGCATAGATCAGCCCCAGCATTTT. This sequence encodes CASSDYGIDQPQHF.

This rearrangement joins TRBV5-1 to TRBJ1-2; TRBD1 matches 8 bases. Germline V lookup: CDR1 SGHRS, CDR2 YFSETQ. CDR3 size: 19 residues. After removal of 0 bases from V and 2 bases from J, the junction contained 15 bases not matched to a gene. CDR3 bases: TGCGCCAGCAGCTTGGCATTTGGGCCTCAGGGGGCGCGGAACTATGGCTACACCTTC. Amino acids: CASSLAFGPQGARNYGYTF.

The CDR3 nucleotides are TGTGCCAGCAGTTTAGGGCTGAGAGCGGGAGGAGGCACCGGGGAGCTGTTTTTT. Translation gives CASSLGLRAGGGTGELFF. The rearrangement links TRBV27 to TRBJ2-2; 9 nucleotides match TRBD2. V was pared by 2 bases and J by 4 bases, with 11 bases of the junction left unmatched. The length of the CDR3 is 18 residues. Looked up from germline, CDR1 is MNHEY and CDR2 is SMNVEV (reference sequence).

The chain is built from TRBV5-6 and TRBJ2-7; D may be TRBD1 (6 bases). V dropped 3 bases and J dropped 4 bases, with 20 bases sitting between them. CDR1 is SGHDT and CDR2 is YYEEEE in the germline V gene. This CDR3 is 16 amino acids long. DNA of the CDR3: TGTGCCAGCAGCTCTTCTCCAACGGGACACTTATACGAGCAGTACTTC. This sequence encodes CASSSSPTGHLYEQYF.

J is TRBJ2-3 and V is TRBV28, with 8 bases that match TRBD1. Germline V gene sequence: CDR1 MDHEN, CDR2 SYDVKM. The CDR3 loop spans 15 amino acids. The junction had 8 bases not matched to a gene; V was cut back by 6 bases and J by 3 bases. The CDR3 sequence is CASSPGGAGTDTQYF. The DNA for the CDR3 is TGTGCCAGCAGCCCAGGGGGCGCGGGAACAGATACGCAGTATTTT.

The V call is TRBV3-1 (or the pseudogene TRBV3-2), the J call TRBJ2-7; D may be TRBD1 or TRBD2 (5 bases each). The CDR3 is 14 residues long. Germline CDR1 reads LGHDT; CDR2 reads YNNKEL (reference sequence). V was trimmed by 4 bases and J by 6 bases, leaving 16 bases between them. CDR3 nucleotide sequence: TGTGCCAGCAGCCCACAAACCAGGGAGCTCGAGCAGTACTTC. Translating it yields CASSPQTRELEQYF.

This chain joins TRBV6-5 and TRBJ1-2, with D hard to call. CDR1 MNHEY and CDR2 SVGAGI come from the germline V gene. The CDR3 covers 14 residues. Trimming cost V 7 bases and J 3 bases, with 15 bases left between them. CDR3 DNA: TGTGCCAGCAAATTAAACGCGTTACACTATGGCTACACCTTC. It translates to CASKLNALHYGYTF.

This clone was detected only once. The CDR3 nucleotides read TGTGCCAGCAGCCAAGAAGGGGCAGATACGCAGTATTTT. It yields the protein CASSQEGADTQYF. The chain employs TRBV4-2 and TRBJ2-3; TRBD1 is a possible D gene (5 bases). V was cut by 0 bases and J by 4 bases, with 5 bases left in between. CDR1 and CDR2 (germline): LGHNA, YNFKEQ. This CDR3 comprises 13 residues.